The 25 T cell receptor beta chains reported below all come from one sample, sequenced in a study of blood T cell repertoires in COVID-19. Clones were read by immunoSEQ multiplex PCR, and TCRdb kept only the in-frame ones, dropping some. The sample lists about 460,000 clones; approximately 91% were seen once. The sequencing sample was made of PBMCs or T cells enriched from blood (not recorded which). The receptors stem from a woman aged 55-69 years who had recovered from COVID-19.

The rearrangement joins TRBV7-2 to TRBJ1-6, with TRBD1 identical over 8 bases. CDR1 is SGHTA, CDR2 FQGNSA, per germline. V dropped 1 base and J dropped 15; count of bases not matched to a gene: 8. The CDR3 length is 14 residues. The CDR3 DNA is TGTGCCAGCAGCTTAGGGACAGGGTTACGGTACCTCCACTTT. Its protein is CASSLGTGLRYLHF.

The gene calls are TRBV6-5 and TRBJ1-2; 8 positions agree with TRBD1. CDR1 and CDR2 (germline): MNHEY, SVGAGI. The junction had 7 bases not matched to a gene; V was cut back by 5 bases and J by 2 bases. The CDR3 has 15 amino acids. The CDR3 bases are TGTGCCAGCAGTCTCCGCCGGACAGGGAACTATGGCTACACCTTC. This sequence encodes CASSLRRTGNYGYTF.

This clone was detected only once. CDR3 residues: CASSITSLAGAHGGELFF. For the CDR3, the DNA is TGTGCCAGTAGTATTACAAGTCTAGCGGGGGCCCACGGCGGGGAGCTGTTTTTT. V gene TRBV19 combines with J gene TRBJ2-2, with 10 bases that match TRBD2. The ends lost 3 bases at V and 7 bases at J; junction bases unmatched: 14. Germline CDR1 reads LNHDA; CDR2 reads SQIVND (reference sequence). The CDR3 is 18 amino acids.

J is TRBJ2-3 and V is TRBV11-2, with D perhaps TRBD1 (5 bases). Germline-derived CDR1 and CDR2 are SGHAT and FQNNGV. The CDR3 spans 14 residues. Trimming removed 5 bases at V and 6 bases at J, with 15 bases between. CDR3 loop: CASSQGFGADTQYF. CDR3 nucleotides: TGTGCCAGCAGCCAAGGATTTGGGGCCGATACGCAGTATTTT.

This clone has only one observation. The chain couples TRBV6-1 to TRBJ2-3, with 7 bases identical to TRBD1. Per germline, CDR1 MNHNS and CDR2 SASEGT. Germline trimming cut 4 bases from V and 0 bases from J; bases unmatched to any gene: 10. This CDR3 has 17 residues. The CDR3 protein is CASSALTGATSTDTQYF. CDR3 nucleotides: TGTGCCAGCAGTGCCCTTACAGGGGCGACTAGCACAGATACGCAGTATTTT.

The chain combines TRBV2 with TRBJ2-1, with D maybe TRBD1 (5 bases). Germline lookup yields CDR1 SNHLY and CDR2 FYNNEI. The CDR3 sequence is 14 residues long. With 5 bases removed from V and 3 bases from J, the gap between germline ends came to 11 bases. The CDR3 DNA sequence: TGTGCCAGCAGTTCGGACATACGCTACAATGAGCAGTTCTTC. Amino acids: CASSSDIRYNEQFF.

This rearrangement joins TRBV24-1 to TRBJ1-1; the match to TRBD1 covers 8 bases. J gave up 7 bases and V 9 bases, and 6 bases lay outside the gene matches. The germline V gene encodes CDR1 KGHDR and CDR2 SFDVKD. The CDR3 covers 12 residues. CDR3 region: CATGRTGHEAFF. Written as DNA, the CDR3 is TGTGCCACCGGAAGGACAGGGCATGAAGCTTTCTTT.

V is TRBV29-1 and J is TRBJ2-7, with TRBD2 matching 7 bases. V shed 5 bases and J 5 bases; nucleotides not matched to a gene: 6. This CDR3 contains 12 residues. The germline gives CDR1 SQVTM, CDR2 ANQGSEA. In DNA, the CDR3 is TGCAGCGTTCGGACTAGTAAAAACGAGCAGTACGTC. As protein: CSVRTSKNEQYV.

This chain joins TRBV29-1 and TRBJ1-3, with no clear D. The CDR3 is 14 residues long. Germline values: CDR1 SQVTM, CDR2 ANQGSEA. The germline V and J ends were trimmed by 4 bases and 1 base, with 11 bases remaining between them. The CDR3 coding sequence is TGCAGCGTTGTTAAAAGCGGTTCTGGAAACACCATATATTTT. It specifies CSVVKSGSGNTIYF.

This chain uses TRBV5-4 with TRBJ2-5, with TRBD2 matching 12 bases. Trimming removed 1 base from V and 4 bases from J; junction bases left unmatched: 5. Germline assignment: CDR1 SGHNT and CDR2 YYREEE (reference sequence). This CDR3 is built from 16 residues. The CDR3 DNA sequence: TGTGCCAGCAGCTTGCCTAGCGGGGGGGCCGCAGAGACCCAGTACTTC. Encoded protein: CASSLPSGGAAETQYF.

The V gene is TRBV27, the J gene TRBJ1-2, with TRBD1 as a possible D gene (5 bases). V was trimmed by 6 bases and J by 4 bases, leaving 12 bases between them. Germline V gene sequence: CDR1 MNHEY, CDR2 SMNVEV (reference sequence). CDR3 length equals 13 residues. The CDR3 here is CASSQGLFYGYTF. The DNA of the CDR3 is TGTGCCAGCAGCCAGGGTTTGTTCTATGGCTACACCTTC.

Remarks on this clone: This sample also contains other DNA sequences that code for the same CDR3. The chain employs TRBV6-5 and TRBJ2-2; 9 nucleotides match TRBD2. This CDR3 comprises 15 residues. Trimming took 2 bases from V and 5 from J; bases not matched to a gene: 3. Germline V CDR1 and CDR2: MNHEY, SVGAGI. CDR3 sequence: CASSYAGGRTGELFF. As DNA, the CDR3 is TGTGCCAGCAGTTACGCGGGGGGGCGAACCGGGGAGCTGTTTTTT.

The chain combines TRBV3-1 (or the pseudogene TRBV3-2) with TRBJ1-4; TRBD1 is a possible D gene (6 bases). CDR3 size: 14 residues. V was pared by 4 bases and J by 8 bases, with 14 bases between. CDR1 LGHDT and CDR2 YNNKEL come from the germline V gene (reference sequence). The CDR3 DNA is TGTGCCAGCAGCCCCTGGGACAAGGGAGAAAAACTGTTTTTT. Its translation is CASSPWDKGEKLFF.

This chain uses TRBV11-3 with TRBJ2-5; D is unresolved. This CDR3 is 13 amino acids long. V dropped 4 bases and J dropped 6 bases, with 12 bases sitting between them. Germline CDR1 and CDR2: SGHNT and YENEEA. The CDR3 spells CASSSFRDQTQYF. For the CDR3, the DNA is TGTGCCAGCAGCTCCTTCCGCGATCAGACCCAGTACTTC.

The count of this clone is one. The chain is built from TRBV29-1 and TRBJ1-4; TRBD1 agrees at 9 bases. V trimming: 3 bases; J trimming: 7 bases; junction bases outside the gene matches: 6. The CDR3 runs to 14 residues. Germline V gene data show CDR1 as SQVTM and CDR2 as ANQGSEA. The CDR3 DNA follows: TGCAGCGTTGAGTCCGGGACAGGGATTGAAAAACTGTTTTTT. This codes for CSVESGTGIEKLFF.

In nucleotides, the CDR3 is TGTGCCAGCAGCTTAGGGACAGTAACTAATGAAAAACTGTTTTTT. Its translation is CASSLGTVTNEKLFF. The rearrangement uses TRBV7-9 and TRBJ1-4; a possible D gene is TRBD1 (6 bases). V lost 1 base and J 1 base, leaving 7 bases between the germline ends. Germline V lookup: CDR1 SEHNR, CDR2 FQNEAQ (reference sequence). The CDR3 length is 15 residues.

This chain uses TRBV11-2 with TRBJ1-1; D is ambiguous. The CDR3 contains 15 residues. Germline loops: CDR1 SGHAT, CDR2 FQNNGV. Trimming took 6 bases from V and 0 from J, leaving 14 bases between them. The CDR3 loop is CASRYSYLLNTEAFF. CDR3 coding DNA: TGTGCCAGCAGGTACAGCTACCTCTTGAACACTGAAGCTTTCTTT.

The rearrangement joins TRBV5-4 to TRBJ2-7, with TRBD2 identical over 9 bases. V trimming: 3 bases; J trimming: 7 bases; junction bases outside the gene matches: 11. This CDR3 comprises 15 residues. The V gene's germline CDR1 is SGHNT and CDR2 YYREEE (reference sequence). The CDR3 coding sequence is TGTGCCAGCAGCTATACAGCTAGCGGGGTAAGGGAGCAGTACTTC. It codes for CASSYTASGVREQYF. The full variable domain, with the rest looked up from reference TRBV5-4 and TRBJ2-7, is ETGVTQSPTHLIKTRGQQVTLRCSSQSGHNTVSWYQQALGQGPQFIFQYYREEENGRGNFPPRFSGLQFPNYSSELNVNALELDDSALYLCASSYTASGVREQYFGPGTRLTVT.

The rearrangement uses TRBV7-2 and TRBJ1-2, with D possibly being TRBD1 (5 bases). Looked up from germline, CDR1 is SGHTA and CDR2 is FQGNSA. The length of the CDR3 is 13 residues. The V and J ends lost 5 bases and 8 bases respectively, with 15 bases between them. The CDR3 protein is CASSPEGLRGYTF. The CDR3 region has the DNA TGTGCCAGCAGCCCCGAGGGACTGAGAGGCTACACCTTC.

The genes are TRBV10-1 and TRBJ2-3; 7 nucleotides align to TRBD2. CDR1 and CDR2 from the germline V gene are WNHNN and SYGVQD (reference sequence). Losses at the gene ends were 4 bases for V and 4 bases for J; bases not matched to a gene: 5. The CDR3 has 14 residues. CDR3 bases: TGCGCCAGCAGTGGATTCAGCGGGGCAGATACGCAGTATTTT. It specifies CASSGFSGADTQYF.

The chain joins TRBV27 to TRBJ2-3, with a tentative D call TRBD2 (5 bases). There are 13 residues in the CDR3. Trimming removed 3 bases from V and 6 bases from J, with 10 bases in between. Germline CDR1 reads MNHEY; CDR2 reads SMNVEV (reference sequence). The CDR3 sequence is CASSFPRRDTQYF. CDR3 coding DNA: TGTGCCAGCAGTTTTCCAAGGAGGGATACGCAGTATTTT.

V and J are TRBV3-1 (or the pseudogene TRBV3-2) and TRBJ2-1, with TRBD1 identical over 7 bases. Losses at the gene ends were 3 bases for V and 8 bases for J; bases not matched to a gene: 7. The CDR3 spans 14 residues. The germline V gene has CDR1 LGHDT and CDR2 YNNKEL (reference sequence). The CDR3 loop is CASSHALRGYEQFF. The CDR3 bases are TGTGCCAGCAGCCATGCACTCAGGGGGTATGAGCAGTTCTTC.

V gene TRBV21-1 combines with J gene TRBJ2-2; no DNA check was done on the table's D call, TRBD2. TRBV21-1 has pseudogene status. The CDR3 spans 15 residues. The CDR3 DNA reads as TGTGCCAGCAGCTCGAGGCCCGGATTCGGCGGGGAGCTGTTTTTT. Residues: CASSSRPGFGGELFF.

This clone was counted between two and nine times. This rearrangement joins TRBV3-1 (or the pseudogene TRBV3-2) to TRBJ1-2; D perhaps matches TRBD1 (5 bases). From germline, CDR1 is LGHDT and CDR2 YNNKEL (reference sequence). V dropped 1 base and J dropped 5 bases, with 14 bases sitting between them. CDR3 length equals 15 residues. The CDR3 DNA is TGTGCCAGCAGCCAAGGGCAGGGAATTAGATATGGCTACACCTTC. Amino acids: CASSQGQGIRYGYTF.

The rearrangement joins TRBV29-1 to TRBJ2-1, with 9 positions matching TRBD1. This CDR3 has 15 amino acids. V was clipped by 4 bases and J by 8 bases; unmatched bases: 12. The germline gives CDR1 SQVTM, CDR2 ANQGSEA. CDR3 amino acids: CSVVSGDRATDEQFF. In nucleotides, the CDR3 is TGCAGCGTTGTGTCAGGGGACAGGGCCACGGATGAGCAGTTCTTC.